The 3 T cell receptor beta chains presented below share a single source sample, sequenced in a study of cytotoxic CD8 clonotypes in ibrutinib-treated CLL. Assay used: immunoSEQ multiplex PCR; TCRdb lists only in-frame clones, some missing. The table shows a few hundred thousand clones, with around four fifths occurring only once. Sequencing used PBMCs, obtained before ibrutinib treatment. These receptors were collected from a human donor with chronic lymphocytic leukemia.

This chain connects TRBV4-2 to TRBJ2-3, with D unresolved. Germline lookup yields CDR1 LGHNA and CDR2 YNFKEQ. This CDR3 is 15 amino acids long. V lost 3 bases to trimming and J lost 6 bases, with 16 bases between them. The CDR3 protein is CASSQTPSKGDTQYF. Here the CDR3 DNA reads TGTGCCAGCAGCCAGACTCCGAGTAAGGGTGATACGCAGTATTTT.

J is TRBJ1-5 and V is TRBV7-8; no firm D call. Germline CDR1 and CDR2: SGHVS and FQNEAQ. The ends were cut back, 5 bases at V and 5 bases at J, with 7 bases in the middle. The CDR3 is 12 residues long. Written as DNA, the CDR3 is TGTGCCAGCAGCAAAAGGGATCAGCCCCAGCATTTT. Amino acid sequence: CASSKRDQPQHF.

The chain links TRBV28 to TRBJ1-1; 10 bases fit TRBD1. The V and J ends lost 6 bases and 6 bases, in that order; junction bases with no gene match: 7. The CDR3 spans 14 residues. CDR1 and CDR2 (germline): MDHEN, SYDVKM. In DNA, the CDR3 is TGTGCCAGCAGGGAAGGGACAGGGGTATCTGAAGCTTTCTTT. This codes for CASREGTGVSEAFF.